This TCR beta chain was sequenced for a study of blood T cell repertoires in COVID-19. Whole-study context: The United States, Italy and Spain were the sources of the acute and convalescent COVID-19 samples.

Germline CDR1 MNHEY, CDR2 SMNVEV (reference sequence). The V gene end was trimmed by 2 bases and the J gene end by 4 bases; junction bases not matched to a gene: 3. CDR3 length: 15 amino acids. In the original workflow: Reference gene primer amplification yielded estimated nucleated cell counts. Sequencing was performed with immunoSEQ multiplex PCR; in TCRdb, only in-frame clones are kept and a portion is missing. V and J calls and clone size follow that table, whereas D and trimming were derived from the DNA. The data hold just under 50,000 clones, with roughly 82% observed a single time. The chain joins TRBV27 to TRBJ2-1, with 9 positions matching TRBD2. The receptor was derived from a human donor in a cohort sampled during active COVID-19. Sequencing input: peripheral blood. CDR3 sequence (DNA): TGTGCCAGCAGTTTACAGGCGGGGGGGTACAATGAGCAGTTCTTC. This sequence encodes CASSLQAGGYNEQFF.